The 11 T cell receptor beta chains below were found in one sample sequenced in a study of radiotherapy plus CTLA-4 blockade in lung cancer. The protocol was immunoSEQ multiplex PCR, while the TCRdb copy is restricted to in-frame clones and leaves out a portion. The table shows around 55,000 clones, with approximately 84% occurring only once. Sequencing was performed on peripheral blood, taken from a patient treated with radiotherapy plus ipilimumab. These receptors were collected from a human donor with non-small cell lung cancer whose response to radiotherapy plus ipilimumab could not be evaluated.

The rearrangement links TRBV7-2 to TRBJ1-1; tentative D call: TRBD1 (5 bases). Trimming left V 4 bases short and J 7 bases short, with 10 bases between. This CDR3 is built from 12 residues. The germline gives CDR1 SGHTA, CDR2 FQGNSA. The CDR3 here is CASSSYRGEAFF. DNA of the CDR3: TGTGCCAGCAGCTCATATAGGGGTGAAGCTTTCTTT.

The rearrangement links TRBV4-1 to TRBJ1-3; D is perhaps TRBD1 (5 bases). The V gene lost 0 bases and the J gene lost 0 bases, with 9 bases spanning the gap. Germline V gene sequence: CDR1 MGHRA, CDR2 YSYEKL. This CDR3 contains 16 residues. CDR3 region: CASSQEGVTSGNTIYF. DNA for the CDR3: TGCGCCAGCAGCCAAGAAGGGGTGACCTCTGGAAACACCATATATTTT.

This chain connects TRBV28 to TRBJ2-1, with 12 bases that match TRBD2. Germline V gene data show CDR1 as MDHEN and CDR2 as SYDVKM. The CDR3 is 14 amino acids. Trimming removed 2 bases from V and 12 bases from J; junction bases left unmatched: 5. Here the CDR3 DNA reads TGTGCCAGCAGTTTAGGTACTAGCGGGAGGAGGCAGTTCTTC. It encodes CASSLGTSGRRQFF.

V is TRBV5-4 and J is TRBJ2-3, with D perhaps matching TRBD2 (7 bases). CDR1 is SGHNT, CDR2 YYREEE, per germline (reference sequence). The CDR3 runs to 15 residues. The ends were cut back, 4 bases at V and 8 bases at J, with 20 bases in the middle. CDR3 sequence: CASSPGGLAVGTQYF. The CDR3 bases are TGTGCCAGCAGCCCCGGGGGGCTAGCCGTGGGTACGCAGTATTTT.

CDR3 sequence reads: CAAARNYGYTF. The DNA for the CDR3 is TGTGCCGCGGCTCGGAACTATGGCTACACCTTC. The chain couples TRBV19 to TRBJ1-2; D call uncertain. The germline V gene encodes CDR1 LNHDA and CDR2 SQIVND (reference sequence). Trimming cost V 11 bases and J 2 bases, with 9 bases left between them. The length of the CDR3 is 11 residues.

CDR3 in amino acids: CASSPGQNAYEQYF. DNA for the CDR3: TGCGCCAGCAGCCCAGGACAGAACGCCTACGAGCAGTACTTC. The chain recombines TRBV4-3 with TRBJ2-7, with a tentative D call TRBD1 (6 bases). The CDR3 loop spans 14 amino acids. Germline loops: CDR1 LGHNA, CDR2 YSLEER. V gave up 4 bases and J gave up 2 bases, with 12 bases separating them.

The genes are TRBV7-8 and TRBJ2-7; D perhaps matches TRBD2 (5 bases). Trimming removed 6 bases at V and 1 base at J, with 7 bases between. The CDR3 runs to 12 residues. Germline V gene sequence: CDR1 SGHVS, CDR2 FQNEAQ. The CDR3 nucleotides read TGTGCCAGCAGTACGGGATCCTACGAGCAGTACTTC. As protein: CASSTGSYEQYF.

This clone showed up just once. The chain has TRBV29-1 and TRBJ2-7, with TRBD1 matching over 8 bases. The J segment lost 0 bases and the V segment lost 1 base, leaving 5 bases of the junction unmatched. The CDR3 runs to 15 residues. Germline CDR1 is SQVTM and CDR2 is ANQGSEA. As DNA, the CDR3 is TGCAGCGTTGAAGCCCTCGGACAGGGCTCCTACGAGCAGTACTTC. Translation gives CSVEALGQGSYEQYF.

About this clone itself: At one end, the junction sequence differs from germline, possibly due to a read error. This sequence joins TRBV18 and TRBJ1-1, with TRBD1 matching over 11 bases. The CDR3 extends over 15 amino acids. CDR1 KGHSH and CDR2 LQKENI come from the germline V gene. CDR3 sequence reads: CASSPRTGGNTEAFF. CDR3 nucleotides: TGTGCCAGCTCCCCACGGACAGGGGGCAACACTGAAGCTTTCTTT.

For this clone: The same CDR3 can be traced to other DNA sequences in this sample. The V and J genes are TRBV4-1 and TRBJ1-2, with D maybe TRBD1 (5 bases). This CDR3 has 16 residues. Trimming pared 5 bases from V and 4 bases from J, leaving 20 bases between. Germline V gives CDR1 MGHRA, CDR2 YSYEKL. CDR3 region: CASSRGSLSPRYGYTF. CDR3 sequence (DNA): TGCGCCAGCAGCAGGGGAAGCTTATCCCCCCGCTATGGCTACACCTTC.

The V call is TRBV28, the J call TRBJ2-7; 11 bases are shared with TRBD2. Looked up from germline, CDR1 is MDHEN and CDR2 is SYDVKM. This CDR3 is built from 14 residues. Trimming took 8 bases from V and 2 from J; bases not matched to a gene: 5. The CDR3 loop is CASVLAGEPYEQYF. DNA of the CDR3: TGTGCCAGCGTACTAGCGGGAGAACCCTACGAGCAGTACTTC.